This TCR beta chain is drawn from a study of human T cells and chemical hapten exposure (dated by TCRdb to 2020 to 2023). For the study in its entirety: For sensitization, 2% DPC in acetone was applied to a roughly 2 cm by roughly 2 cm area of upper inner arm skin. Patients additionally received weekly therapeutic DPC doses to the scalp throughout the roughly 25-week study period. Patch testing was performed on the upper back with Finn chambers containing 0.01% DPC, and the patch tests were scored after 6 days according to International Contact Dermatitis Research Group standards. The mostly female patient cohort included alopecia areata with under or over 50% scalp involvement, alopecia totalis and alopecia universalis. Libraries were pooled for sequencing, and variation in per-sample TCR yields was attributed mainly to small differences in library volumes within the pool. The study tracked peripheral blood TCR repertoire changes in vivo during primary and secondary sensitization to the hapten diphenylcyclopropenone (DPC) in alopecia patients. Blood samples were taken from patients before sensitization (week 0) and at 2, 6 and about 24 weeks after DPC sensitization. Nearly 30 alopecia patients gave blood for TCR sequencing at one to four time points (pre-sensitization, 2, 6 and 24 weeks).

Library prep was done by RACE. For sequencing, a NextSeq 500 was employed. During library preparation, unique molecular identifiers were attached to individual cDNA molecules so that TCRs could be counted in a quantitative, reproducible way. From each blood RNA sample, both TCR alpha and TCR beta chains were sequenced. Per the authors' processing: Samples had a median of roughly 99,000 TCRs, with a range from about 23,224 to 690,600. The Decombinator software suite was used to annotate the V, J and CDR3 of the TCR reads. For the PS versus PT1 abundance plots, all samples were subsampled to the same number of TCRs (28,000). Expanded TCRs were defined as absent before sensitization and observed at least eight times at the 2-week time point. TCRdb redid the processing of the public reads, applying fastp at Q25 and MiXCR, and retained in-frame beta chains. Every entry covers one CDR3 protein and lists the most common genes and DNA from its rows. TCRdb's processing, not the study's, gives the V and J calls here. A total of more than 110,000 distinct CDR3 sequences appear in this sample, about an eighth of them only once. Around 1.4% of the sample rests with the top ten.

About this clonotype: It lacks a known antigen. Base qualities are not recorded, but no much larger clone differs from it by a single base.

Trimmed from V: 5 bases; trimmed from J: 7 bases; junction bases lacking a gene match: 11. The germline V gene provides CDR1 ENHRY and CDR2 SYGVKD. The cysteine opens and the phenylalanine closes a CDR3 of 16 amino acids. Solely the CDR3 DNA is kept, with 48 bases framed from the first base. Study-wide findings and limitations: Patch test score was positively correlated with the number of PT1 expanded TCRs, with significance at thresholds 8, 16 and 32 but not at 4. Repeated subsampling changed both the strength of the expansion versus patch-test correlation and the threshold at which the correlation became significant. No change with DPC sensitization was found in the number of TCRs above 1 in 1000 frequency, and no evidence of global repertoire structure alterations was found. Compared with pre-sensitization or healthy control sets, expanded TCRs formed significantly more large CDR3 similarity clusters, which is consistent with antigen-driven responses. Because all patients had alopecia, a presumed autoimmune disease, the immune response of the patients might differ from that of healthy individuals.

According to the study, the label for this sample's time point signals: patch test 2, 6 weeks after DPC sensitization. In light of the paper, this sample's treatment or condition label describes: therapeutic diphenylcyclopropenone sensitization with weekly scalp DPC. Blood at each patch-test visit was drawn before the patch test was applied. Eligible patients were aged 18 to 70, diagnosed with alopecia, deemed suitable for DPC therapy, and excluded if pregnant. Unfractionated whole blood was collected in Tempus Blood RNA tubes, and total RNA was extracted from that blood. The sequences come from whole blood, collected in connection with sensitization to the hapten diphenylcyclopropenone (DPC). This clonotype was sampled from a woman aged 50 to 60 with alopecia areata. Some clones in this sample may be carry-over from other donors' samples. The chain is made from TRBV10-3 and TRBJ2-1; the central 10 bases match TRBD2. Here the CDR3 is given as CAISSSGTSVRNEQFF. The nucleotide sequence reads as follows: TGTGCCATCAGTTCCTCGGGGACTAGCGTGAGAAATGAGCAGTTCTTC.